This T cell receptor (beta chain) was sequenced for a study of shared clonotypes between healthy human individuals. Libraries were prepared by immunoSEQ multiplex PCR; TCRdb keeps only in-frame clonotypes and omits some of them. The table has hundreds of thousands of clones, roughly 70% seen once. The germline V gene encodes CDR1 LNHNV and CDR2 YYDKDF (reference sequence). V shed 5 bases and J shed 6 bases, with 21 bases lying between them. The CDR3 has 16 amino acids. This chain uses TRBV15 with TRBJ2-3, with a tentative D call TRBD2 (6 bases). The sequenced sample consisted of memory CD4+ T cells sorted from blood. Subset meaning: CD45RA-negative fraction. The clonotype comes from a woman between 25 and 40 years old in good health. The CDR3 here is CATSGELGTPGDTQYF. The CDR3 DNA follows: TGTGCCACCAGCGGGGAACTCGGGACTCCAGGGGATACGCAGTATTTT.